This passage covers 16 T cell receptor beta chains from one sample sequenced in a study of shared clonotypes between healthy human individuals. Terminally differentiated effector memory CD45RA+ cells were left out of the naive CD8 fraction, which was CD45RO-negative and positively selected for CCR7. TCRdb keeps only in-frame clones here, not all; method: immunoSEQ multiplex PCR. The sample lists around 610,000 clones, approximately 96% seen once, with 0.11% in the top ten. Sequenced input: naive CD8+ T cells sorted from blood. The receptors here all came from a woman in her twenties or thirties in good health.

The V gene is TRBV10-2, the J gene TRBJ2-6; D gene unclear. Germline lookup yields CDR1 WSHSY and CDR2 SAAADI. V dropped 8 bases and J dropped 3 bases, with 8 bases sitting between them. This CDR3 is 13 amino acids long. In DNA form, the CDR3 reads TGCGCCAGCTCCAAAGGTGGGGCCAACGTCCTGACTTTC. Translating gives CASSKGGANVLTF.

This chain uses TRBV27 with TRBJ2-7, with 7 positions matching TRBD1. Germline CDR1 MNHEY, CDR2 SMNVEV (reference sequence). V was clipped by 8 bases and J by 5 bases; unmatched bases: 15. The length of the CDR3 is 15 residues. CDR3 loop: CASGNHRGLVDEQYF. The CDR3 region has the DNA TGTGCCAGCGGAAACCACAGGGGATTAGTTGACGAGCAGTACTTC.

The chain has TRBV28 and TRBJ2-3; 12 nucleotides align to TRBD2. The trim removed 5 bases at V and 4 bases at J, leaving 7 bases unmatched. Germline CDR1 reads MDHEN; CDR2 reads SYDVKM. This CDR3 has 16 residues. Here the CDR3 reads CASSPPSGGGPDTQYF. In DNA form, the CDR3 reads TGTGCCAGCAGTCCTCCTAGCGGGGGGGGGCCAGATACGCAGTATTTT.

V is TRBV6-5 and J is TRBJ2-5; 9 bases are a match to TRBD2. V shed 2 bases and J 4 bases; nucleotides not matched to a gene: 8. This CDR3 is 16 amino acids long. CDR1 is MNHEY, CDR2 SVGAGI, per germline. The CDR3 DNA is TGTGCCAGCAGTTACCTGGGGCTAGCGGGAATAGAGACCCAGTACTTC. It encodes CASSYLGLAGIETQYF.

For this clone: The sample holds other DNA sequences that translate to the same CDR3. The chain is built from TRBV19 and TRBJ2-7; the D is unclear. V was trimmed by 3 bases and J by 1 base, leaving 7 bases between them. The CDR3 has 13 residues. CDR1 and CDR2 (germline): LNHDA, SQIVND (reference sequence). The CDR3 nucleotides are TGTGCCAGTAGTATCAGTGGATCCTACGAGCAGTACTTC. It is translated as CASSISGSYEQYF. The full variable domain, with the rest looked up from reference TRBV19 and TRBJ2-7, is DGGITQSPKYLFRKEGQNVTLSCEQNLNHDAMYWYRQDPGQGLRLIYYSQIVNDFQKGDIAEGYSVSREKKESFPLTVTSAQKNPTAFYLCASSISGSYEQYFGPGTRLTVT.

The chain carries TRBV5-4 and TRBJ2-5; no clear D gene. Trimming cost V 4 bases and J 3 bases, with 4 bases left between them. This CDR3 comprises 11 residues. Germline values: CDR1 SGHNT, CDR2 YYREEE (reference sequence). This chain's CDR3 is CASSQKETQYF. CDR3 DNA sequence: TGTGCCAGCAGCCAAAAAGAGACCCAGTACTTC.

The chain employs TRBV29-1 and TRBJ1-2, with a possible D match to TRBD1 (5 bases). Germline values: CDR1 SQVTM, CDR2 ANQGSEA. V was shortened by 8 bases and J by 4 bases, with 11 bases between the two germline ends. There are 11 residues in the CDR3. The CDR3 loop reads CSFQGGYGYTF. CDR3 nucleotide sequence: TGCAGCTTCCAGGGAGGCTATGGCTACACCTTC.

This clone was picked up one time. The chain carries TRBV5-6 and TRBJ2-7, with D possibly matching TRBD2 (6 bases). The V gene's germline CDR1 is SGHDT and CDR2 YYEEEE. This CDR3 has 12 residues. Between the trimmed V and J ends, which lost 0 bases and 6 bases, there was a span of 7 bases. The CDR3 DNA reads TGTGCCAGCAGCTTGGTGGGAGGCGAGCAGTACTTC. It yields the protein CASSLVGGEQYF.

The rearrangement uses TRBV19 and TRBJ2-1; 8 bases match TRBD1. J lost 2 bases, V lost 6 bases, and 6 bases had no gene match. The germline CDR1 and CDR2 sequences are LNHDA and SQIVND (reference sequence). The CDR3 contains 15 residues. The CDR3 here is CASRSGQVTYNEQFF. CDR3 DNA: TGTGCCAGTAGATCGGGACAGGTAACCTACAATGAGCAGTTCTTC.

The chain is built from TRBV6-6 and TRBJ2-1; possible D gene TRBD2, 6 bases. The CDR3 consists of 12 residues. Germline V gene data show CDR1 as MNHNY and CDR2 as SVGAGI (reference sequence). Trimming pared 6 bases from V and 7 bases from J, leaving 10 bases between. In DNA form, the CDR3 reads TGTGCCAGCAGCCACGGGGGTAATGAGCAGTTCTTC. Translation gives CASSHGGNEQFF.

The chain recombines TRBV19 with TRBJ2-3; TRBD2 might be the D (5 bases). The CDR3 contains 15 residues. Germline V CDR1 and CDR2: LNHDA, SQIVND (reference sequence). V was clipped by 7 bases and J by 3 bases, with 17 bases between them. This CDR3 is CASTAGLADTDTQYF. The CDR3 region has the DNA TGTGCCAGTACGGCGGGTCTAGCTGATACAGATACGCAGTATTTT.

The genes are TRBV10-2 and TRBJ1-5; D might be TRBD1 (6 bases). The V and J ends lost 7 bases and 1 base respectively, with 14 bases between them. The CDR3 consists of 15 residues. The V gene's germline CDR1 is WSHSY and CDR2 SAAADI. The chain's CDR3 is CASTAGTPSNQPQHF. DNA for the CDR3: TGCGCCAGCACCGCCGGGACACCGAGCAATCAGCCCCAGCATTTT.

CDR3 DNA: TGCGCCAGCCCGGCGGATGCGGGAACCGGGGAGCTGTTTTTT. It yields the protein CASPADAGTGELFF. The chain uses TRBV23-1 and TRBJ2-2; D is possibly TRBD2 (6 bases). Being an ORF, TRBV23-1 has a function that is uncertain. The CDR3 length is 14 residues. V dropped 8 bases and J dropped 5 bases, with 15 bases sitting between them.

The V and J genes are TRBV28 and TRBJ1-6; D remains unclear. Germline V gene lookup returns CDR1 MDHEN and CDR2 SYDVKM. The V gene lost 5 bases and the J gene lost 5 bases, with 13 bases spanning the gap. The length of the CDR3 is 15 residues. CDR3 DNA sequence: TGTGCCAGCAGTCCCTTGGGAGTGGATAATTCACCCCTCCACTTT. This codes for CASSPLGVDNSPLHF.

This chain joins TRBV7-8 and TRBJ1-5; unclear D gene. Trimming pared 1 base from V and 4 bases from J, leaving 14 bases between. Germline CDR1 is SGHVS and CDR2 is FQNEAQ. The CDR3 spans 16 residues. The CDR3 is CASSLVQVRKNQPQHF. The CDR3 bases are TGTGCCAGCAGCTTAGTTCAGGTCCGTAAGAATCAGCCCCAGCATTTT.

In the case of this clone: At the DNA level, this CDR3 is encoded by other sequences in the same sample as well. The chain couples TRBV28 to TRBJ2-2; D is unresolved. Trimming stripped 6 bases from V and 3 bases from J, with 2 bases between. The CDR3 has 11 amino acids. Looked up from germline, CDR1 is MDHEN and CDR2 is SYDVKM. The CDR3 loop reads CASRDTGELFF. The CDR3 region has the DNA TGTGCCAGCAGGGACACCGGGGAGCTGTTTTTT.